The 13 T cell receptor beta chains listed next were all sequenced from one sample in a study of control samples from healthy donors and cancer patients. Clones were sequenced by immunoSEQ multiplex PCR, and TCRdb holds only the in-frame ones, with some missing. The repertoire holds about 34,000 clones, with approximately 90% as singletons. Sequencing was done on a sample of PBMCs. Receptors were obtained from a woman aged 40 to 55 with lung cancer.

The chain links TRBV2 to TRBJ1-4; 8 bases fit TRBD1. Germline-derived CDR1 and CDR2 are SNHLY and FYNNEI. This CDR3 has 16 residues. With V trimmed by 0 bases and J by 8 bases, 8 bases remained unmatched. This chain's CDR3 is CASSEAPGQGGEKLFF. In nucleotides, the CDR3 is TGTGCCAGCAGTGAAGCGCCTGGACAGGGTGGCGAAAAACTGTTTTTT. Together with reference TRBV2 and TRBJ1-4, the CDR3 gives the full variable domain: EPEVTQTPSHQVTQMGQEVILRCVPISNHLYFYWYRQILGQKVEFLVSFYNNEISEKSEIFDDQFSVERPDGSNFTLKIRSTKLEDSAMYFCASSEAPGQGGEKLFFGSGTQLSVL.

V and J are TRBV27 and TRBJ2-1, with 7 bases that match TRBD1. CDR1 MNHEY and CDR2 SMNVEV come from the germline V gene (reference sequence). Trimming removed 7 bases from V and 3 bases from J; junction bases left unmatched: 9. The length of the CDR3 is 15 residues. The CDR3 loop reads CASNSVTGIYNEQFF. CDR3 nucleotide sequence: TGTGCCAGCAATTCCGTGACAGGGATCTACAATGAGCAGTTCTTC.

The J gene is TRBJ1-3, the V gene TRBV9, with TRBD1 as a possible D gene (6 bases). Trimming left V 0 bases short and J 4 bases short, with 11 bases between. CDR3 size: 15 residues. Per germline, CDR1 SGDLS and CDR2 YYNGEE. In DNA form, the CDR3 reads TGTGCCAGCAGCGTAGCTGGGGGCCTCGGAAACACCATATATTTT. Its protein is CASSVAGGLGNTIYF.

This clone has just a few counts. The chain combines TRBV2 with TRBJ1-1; D might be TRBD1 (6 bases). V was cut by 11 bases and J by 1 base, with 17 bases left in between. Per germline, CDR1 SNHLY and CDR2 FYNNEI. There are 14 residues in the CDR3. The CDR3: CACQTGETNTEAFF. The DNA for the CDR3 is TGTGCCTGCCAGACAGGAGAAACGAACACTGAAGCTTTCTTT.

The V call is TRBV7-8, the J call TRBJ1-1, with D possibly TRBD1 on 6 matching bases. The CDR3 consists of 13 residues. The V gene lost 6 bases and the J gene lost 5 bases, with 13 bases spanning the gap. The germline gives CDR1 SGHVS, CDR2 FQNEAQ. The CDR3 DNA is TGTGCCAGCAGAAATCCGGGACAAACTGAAGCTTTCTTT. Amino acids: CASRNPGQTEAFF.

This chain connects TRBV11-3 to TRBJ1-1; TRBD1 is a possible D gene (6 bases). This CDR3 has 14 amino acids. Trimming took off 5 bases at V and 0 bases at J, with 10 bases between the two ends. CDR1 is SGHNT and CDR2 is YENEEA in the germline V gene. This chain's CDR3 is CASSRGGMNTEAFF. CDR3 coding DNA: TGTGCCAGCAGCCGAGGGGGGATGAACACTGAAGCTTTCTTT.

The genes are TRBV2 and TRBJ1-2; tentatively, D is TRBD1 (5 bases). There are 13 residues in the CDR3. Germline V lookup: CDR1 SNHLY, CDR2 FYNNEI. Trimming pared 4 bases from V and 6 bases from J, leaving 12 bases between. CDR3 coding DNA: TGTGCCAGCAGTGTGGGACCAGTGGATGGCTACACCTTC. It is translated as CASSVGPVDGYTF.

This clone showed up just once. This chain links TRBV9 with TRBJ2-3; 11 positions match TRBD2. Looked up from germline, CDR1 is SGDLS and CDR2 is YYNGEE. V was pared by 4 bases and J by 5 bases, with 9 bases of the junction left unmatched. CDR3 length equals 16 residues. Written as DNA, the CDR3 is TGTGCCAGCAGCTCTCGACTAGCGGGGACTCTAGATACGCAGTATTTT. Translation: CASSSRLAGTLDTQYF. The whole variable domain, filled in from reference TRBV9 and TRBJ2-3, reads DSGVTQTPKHLITATGQRVTLRCSPRSGDLSVYWYQQSLDQGLQFLIQYYNGEERAKGNILERFSAQQFPDLHSELNLSSLELGDSALYFCASSSRLAGTLDTQYFGPGTRLTVL.

The chain combines TRBV6-6 with TRBJ2-1; the D is unclear. Trimming left V 2 bases short and J 4 bases short, with 9 bases between. CDR3 length equals 14 residues. CDR1 and CDR2 from the germline V gene are MNHNY and SVGAGI (reference sequence). Here the CDR3 reads CASSYGGEYNEQFF. The DNA for the CDR3 is TGTGCCAGCAGTTACGGTGGTGAATACAATGAGCAGTTCTTC.

V usage is TRBV2 and J usage is TRBJ2-3; tentatively, D is TRBD2 (6 bases). This CDR3 region has 13 residues. V was trimmed by 8 bases and J by 6 bases, leaving 15 bases between them. Germline V gives CDR1 SNHLY, CDR2 FYNNEI. Here the CDR3 DNA reads TGTGCCAGCGGGGGGTTTCAACGGGATACGCAGTATTTT. This codes for CASGGFQRDTQYF.

The V call is TRBV4-1, the J call TRBJ2-1; TRBD1 matches 7 bases. V was clipped by 0 bases and J by 7 bases; unmatched bases: 6. The CDR3 loop spans 15 amino acids. In germline, CDR1 is MGHRA, CDR2 YSYEKL. The CDR3 DNA is TGCGCCAGCAGCCAAGATTTTGGGACAGTTAATGAGCAGTTCTTC. Protein: CASSQDFGTVNEQFF.

This chain links TRBV29-1 with TRBJ2-1, with D possibly TRBD1 on 6 matching bases. The germline CDR1 and CDR2 sequences are SQVTM and ANQGSEA. The CDR3 runs 13 residues. Trimming removed 4 bases at V and 7 bases at J, with 14 bases between. CDR3 nucleotide sequence: TGCAGCGTTGTCCAGGGGCCCTGGAATGAGCAGTTCTTC. It is translated as CSVVQGPWNEQFF.

The rearrangement joins TRBV6-4 to TRBJ2-1, with D possibly TRBD2 on 5 matching bases. The CDR3 runs to 13 residues. The ends were cut back, 10 bases at V and 7 bases at J, with 17 bases in the middle. Germline V gene data show CDR1 as MRHNA and CDR2 as SNTAGT. CDR3 in DNA: TGTGCCACCTCTATCGGGGTGGGGAATGAGCAGTTCTTC. Residues: CATSIGVGNEQFF.